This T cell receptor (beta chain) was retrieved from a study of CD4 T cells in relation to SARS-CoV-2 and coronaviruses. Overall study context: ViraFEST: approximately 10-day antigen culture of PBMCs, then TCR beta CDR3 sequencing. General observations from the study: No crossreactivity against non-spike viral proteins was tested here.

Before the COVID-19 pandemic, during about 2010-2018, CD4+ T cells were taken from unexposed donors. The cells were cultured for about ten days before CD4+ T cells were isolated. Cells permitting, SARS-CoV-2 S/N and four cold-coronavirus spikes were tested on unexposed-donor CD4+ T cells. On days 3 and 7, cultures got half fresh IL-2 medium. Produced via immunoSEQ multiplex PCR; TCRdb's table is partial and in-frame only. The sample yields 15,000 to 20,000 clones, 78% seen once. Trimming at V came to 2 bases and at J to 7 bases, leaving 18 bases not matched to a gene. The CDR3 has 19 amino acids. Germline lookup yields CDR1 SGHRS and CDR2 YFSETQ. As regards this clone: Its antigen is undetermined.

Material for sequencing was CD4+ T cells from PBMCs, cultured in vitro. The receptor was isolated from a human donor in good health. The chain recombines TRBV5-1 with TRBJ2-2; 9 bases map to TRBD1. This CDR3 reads CASSFPEGDRGKIRGELFF. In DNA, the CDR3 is TGCGCCAGCAGCTTCCCCGAAGGTGACAGGGGGAAAATCCGCGGGGAGCTGTTTTTT.